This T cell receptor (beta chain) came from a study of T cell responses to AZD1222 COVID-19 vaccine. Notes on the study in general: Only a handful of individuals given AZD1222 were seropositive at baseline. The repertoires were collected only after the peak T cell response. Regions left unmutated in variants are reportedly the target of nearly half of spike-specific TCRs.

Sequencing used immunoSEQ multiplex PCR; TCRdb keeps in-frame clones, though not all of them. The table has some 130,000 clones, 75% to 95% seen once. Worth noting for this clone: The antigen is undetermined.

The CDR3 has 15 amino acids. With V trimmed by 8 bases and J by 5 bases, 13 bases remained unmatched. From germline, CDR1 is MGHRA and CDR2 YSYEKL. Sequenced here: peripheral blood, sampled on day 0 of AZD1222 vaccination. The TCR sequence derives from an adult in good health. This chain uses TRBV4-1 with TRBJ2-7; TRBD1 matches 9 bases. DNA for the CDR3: TGCGCCAGCCGACCTCCGGGACAGGGACGCGACGAGCAGTACTTC. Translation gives CASRPPGQGRDEQYF.